This T cell receptor beta chain is drawn from a study of shared clonotypes between healthy human individuals. Repertoires were generated with immunoSEQ multiplex PCR, while TCRdb's copy carries only in-frame clones and drops some. The repertoire has about 120,000 clones, about 70% of them found once; the top ten carry 24%. Those who donated, Caucasian adults without exception, all lived in Nashville, Tennessee. Each CD8 memory set brought CD45RO+ cells together with CCR7-negative CD45RA+ TemRA cells. This CDR3 has 11 amino acids. Germline values: CDR1 MNHEY, CDR2 SVGAGI. Trimming pared 4 bases from V and 5 bases from J, leaving 3 bases between. This clone was seen just once.

This chain connects TRBV6-5 to TRBJ1-5; D is ambiguous. The TCR sequence derives from a woman in her twenties or thirties in good health. The source material was memory CD8+ T cells sorted from blood. The subset is: CD45RO+ cells pooled with CCR7-negative TemRA cells. In DNA form, the CDR3 reads TGTGCCAGCAGTTCCCATCAGCCCCAGCATTTT. Translating it yields CASSSHQPQHF.